The 25 T cell receptor beta chains presented below share a single source sample, sequenced in a study of pediatric ulcerative colitis. Produced via immunoSEQ multiplex PCR; TCRdb's table is partial and in-frame only. Among 60,000 to 75,000 clones listed, over 70% were seen once. Sequences were obtained from blood. These receptors all come from a boy younger than 18 with moderate ulcerative colitis.

The rearrangement joins TRBV2 to TRBJ1-1, with D hard to call. V gave up 3 bases and J gave up 9 bases, with 14 bases separating them. Per germline, CDR1 SNHLY and CDR2 FYNNEI. The CDR3 totals 13 residues. CDR3 in amino acids: CASSDDGSGKAFF. The CDR3 nucleotides are TGTGCCAGCAGTGATGACGGATCGGGAAAAGCTTTCTTT.

The V and J genes are TRBV19 and TRBJ2-7; D is perhaps TRBD2 (5 bases). V shed 10 bases and J shed 0 bases, with 25 bases lying between them. The CDR3 has 17 residues. Germline V lookup: CDR1 LNHDA, CDR2 SQIVND (reference sequence). The CDR3 reads CATSPEAGRLSSYEQYF. CDR3 coding DNA: TGTGCCACTAGCCCCGAGGCCGGGCGGTTGTCCTCCTACGAGCAGTACTTC.

The chain has TRBV6-5 and TRBJ1-4; D gene uncertain. This CDR3 contains 16 residues. CDR1 MNHEY and CDR2 SVGAGI come from the germline V gene. Between the trimmed V and J ends, which lost 2 bases and 7 bases, there was a span of 17 bases. CDR3 DNA: TGTGCCAGCAGTTACCAGAAACCGGGAGTAGGTGAAAAACTGTTTTTT. Encoded protein: CASSYQKPGVGEKLFF.

This clone was counted a single time. The chain is built from TRBV6-5 and TRBJ1-2; D is undetermined. Germline values: CDR1 MNHEY, CDR2 SVGAGI. V gave up 7 bases and J gave up 5 bases, with 14 bases separating them. The CDR3 has 13 residues. The CDR3, as DNA: TGTGCCAGCACCTCTGGGCATGGGTATGGCTACACCTTC. It yields the protein CASTSGHGYGYTF.

As to this clone: A read error may account for a junction end that differs from germline. The chain employs TRBV5-8 and TRBJ2-5; tentatively, D is TRBD1 (5 bases). Germline V gives CDR1 SGHTS, CDR2 YDEGEE. The CDR3 loop spans 14 amino acids. CDR3 amino acids: CAGSPQAFLVTQYF. In nucleotides, the CDR3 is TGTGCCGGCAGCCCACAGGCGTTTTTGGTGACCCAGTACTTC. The variable domain in full, with the rest retrieved from reference TRBV5-8 and TRBJ2-5, is EAGVTQSPTHLIKTRGQQATLRCSPISGHTSVYWYQQALGLGLQFLLWYDEGEERNRGNFPPRFSGRQFPNYSSELNVNALELEDSALYLCAGSPQAFLVTQYFGPGTRLLVL.

This chain connects TRBV7-9 to TRBJ2-7, with 7 bases lining up with TRBD1. The length of the CDR3 is 14 residues. Losses at the gene ends were 10 bases for V and 1 base for J; bases not matched to a gene: 10. The V gene's germline CDR1 is SEHNR and CDR2 FQNEAQ (reference sequence). The chain's CDR3 is CATLRDSLSYEQYF. CDR3 nucleotides: TGTGCCACGCTCCGGGACAGCCTTTCCTACGAGCAGTACTTC. The whole variable domain, filled in from reference TRBV7-9 and TRBJ2-7, reads DTGVSQNPRHKITKRGQNVTFRCDPISEHNRLYWYRQTLGQGPEFLTYFQNEAQLEKSRLLSDRFSAERPKGSFSTLEIQRTEQGDSAMYLCATLRDSLSYEQYFGPGTRLTVT.

The chain links TRBV7-2 to TRBJ2-7, with 9 bases fitting TRBD2. The ends lost 2 bases at V and 5 bases at J; junction bases unmatched: 4. The CDR3 totals 14 residues. Germline CDR1 is SGHTA and CDR2 is FQGNSA. This CDR3 reads CASSLSSGVHEQYF. The CDR3 DNA reads as TGTGCCAGCAGCTTATCTAGCGGGGTACACGAGCAGTACTTC. The whole variable domain, filled in from reference TRBV7-2 and TRBJ2-7, reads GAGVSQSPSNKVTEKGKDVELRCDPISGHTALYWYRQSLGQGLEFLIYFQGNSAPDKSGLPSDRFSAERTGGSVSTLTIQRTQQEDSAVYLCASSLSSGVHEQYFGPGTRLTVT.

The chain joins TRBV7-9 to TRBJ1-1, with a tentative D call TRBD1 (5 bases). V was cut by 5 bases and J by 7 bases, with 11 bases left in between. From germline, CDR1 is SEHNR and CDR2 FQNEAQ (reference sequence). The CDR3 covers 12 residues. In nucleotides, the CDR3 is TGTGCCAGCAGCGAGAGGGACCGTGAAGCTTTCTTT. Its translation is CASSERDREAFF.

The gene calls are TRBV5-1 and TRBJ1-4, with a possible D match to TRBD1 (5 bases). Between the trimmed V and J ends, which lost 0 bases and 0 bases, there was a span of 12 bases. There are 17 residues in the CDR3. Germline CDR1 is SGHRS and CDR2 is YFSETQ. CDR3 coding DNA: TGCGCCAGCAGCTTGGCGAGACAGTCCGCAACTAATGAAAAACTGTTTTTT. It translates to CASSLARQSATNEKLFF.

In this sample, this clone turned up once. The chain has TRBV5-6 and TRBJ1-2, with D possibly TRBD1 on 5 matching bases. The germline V gene encodes CDR1 SGHDT and CDR2 YYEEEE. The CDR3 is 13 residues long. V lost 8 bases to trimming and J lost 7 bases, with 18 bases between them. CDR3 coding DNA: TGTGCCAGGTATGGGCAGGGAGTAGGTGGCTACACCTTC. Protein sequence: CARYGQGVGGYTF.

The V gene is TRBV28, the J gene TRBJ1-1; no reliable D call. The CDR3 is 14 amino acids. With 5 bases removed from V and 1 base from J, the gap between germline ends came to 11 bases. Per germline, CDR1 MDHEN and CDR2 SYDVKM. This CDR3 is CASSPRTGNTEAFF. CDR3 coding DNA: TGTGCCAGCAGTCCCCGGACGGGGAACACTGAAGCTTTCTTT.

The V gene is TRBV7-9, the J gene TRBJ2-2; D possibly matches TRBD1 or TRBD2 (5 bases each). The CDR3 sequence is 17 residues long. The ends were cut back, 5 bases at V and 0 bases at J, with 16 bases in the middle. CDR1 is SEHNR and CDR2 is FQNEAQ in the germline V gene (reference sequence). CDR3 bases: TGTGCCAGCAGCCATAAACTAGGGACGGCGAACACCGGGGAGCTGTTTTTT. This codes for CASSHKLGTANTGELFF.

J is TRBJ1-5 and V is TRBV6-6; TRBD1 agrees at 7 bases. Germline lookup yields CDR1 MNHNY and CDR2 SVGAGI (reference sequence). After removal of 6 bases from V and 2 bases from J, the junction contained 10 bases not matched to a gene. The CDR3 totals 16 residues. The CDR3 nucleotides read TGTGCCAGCAGACAGGGACAGCCGGCCCGCAATCAGCCCCAGCATTTT. Protein: CASRQGQPARNQPQHF.

Only one count was recorded for this clone. The chain uses TRBV6-5 and TRBJ1-1; the match to TRBD1 covers 8 bases. Per germline, CDR1 MNHEY and CDR2 SVGAGI. V was pared by 4 bases and J by 7 bases, with 14 bases of the junction left unmatched. The CDR3 is 16 residues long. The CDR3 protein is CASSSSAGTGQIEAFF. The CDR3 nucleotides are TGTGCCAGCAGTTCCTCCGCCGGGACAGGCCAGATTGAAGCTTTCTTT.

The rearrangement joins TRBV7-6 to TRBJ1-5, with TRBD1 matching over 9 bases. Germline V lookup: CDR1 SGHVS, CDR2 FNYEAQ. Unmatched junction bases numbered 1, after V lost 0 bases and J lost 4 bases. This CDR3 is 15 amino acids long. CDR3 loop: CASSLAGTGNQPQHF. In DNA form, the CDR3 reads TGTGCCAGCAGCTTAGCCGGGACAGGGAATCAGCCCCAGCATTTT.

The J gene is TRBJ2-7, the V gene TRBV13; 8 bases match TRBD1. The CDR3 runs to 15 residues. Losses at the gene ends were 1 base for V and 6 bases for J; bases not matched to a gene: 8. CDR1 is PRHDT and CDR2 is FYEKMQ in the germline V gene (reference sequence). The CDR3, as DNA: TGTGCCAGCAGCTTAGTCGGACAGGGAGTGGCCGAGCAGTACTTC. Amino acids: CASSLVGQGVAEQYF.

The table lists this clone with a count of one. The genes are TRBV9 and TRBJ2-6; D is perhaps TRBD2 (5 bases). V was trimmed by 0 bases and J by 2 bases, leaving 12 bases between them. This CDR3 contains 17 residues. The germline V gene has CDR1 SGDLS and CDR2 YYNGEE. Here the CDR3 DNA reads TGTGCCAGCAGCGTAGTTCTGCCCGGGACTGGGGCCAACGTCCTGACTTTC. Encoded protein: CASSVVLPGTGANVLTF. The variable domain in full, with the rest retrieved from reference TRBV9 and TRBJ2-6, is DSGVTQTPKHLITATGQRVTLRCSPRSGDLSVYWYQQSLDQGLQFLIQYYNGEERAKGNILERFSAQQFPDLHSELNLSSLELGDSALYFCASSVVLPGTGANVLTFGAGSRLTVL.

This chain uses TRBV19 with TRBJ1-5; 7 bases line up with TRBD1. CDR1 and CDR2 from the germline V gene are LNHDA and SQIVND (reference sequence). This CDR3 has 16 residues. V gave up 5 bases and J gave up 3 bases; unmatched junction bases: 10. The CDR3 nucleotides are TGTGCCAGTAGTGTCTCAACCGGGACAGACAATCAGCCCCAGCATTTT. Protein: CASSVSTGTDNQPQHF.

This clone appeared a few times. This rearrangement joins TRBV2 to TRBJ1-3; D uncertain. The CDR3 is made up of 14 amino acids. The germline V and J ends were trimmed by 2 bases and 4 bases, with 9 bases remaining between them. The germline CDR1 and CDR2 sequences are SNHLY and FYNNEI. The CDR3 is CASSEYRRGNTIYF. For the CDR3, the DNA is TGTGCCAGCAGTGAATATCGGAGAGGAAACACCATATATTTT. Combining the CDR3 with reference TRBV2 and TRBJ1-3 gives the whole variable domain EPEVTQTPSHQVTQMGQEVILRCVPISNHLYFYWYRQILGQKVEFLVSFYNNEISEKSEIFDDQFSVERPDGSNFTLKIRSTKLEDSAMYFCASSEYRRGNTIYFGEGSWLTVV.

This chain joins TRBV4-1 and TRBJ1-2; D uncertain. Per the germline V gene, CDR1 is MGHRA and CDR2 is YSYEKL. The CDR3 sequence is 16 residues long. V was cut by 1 base and J by 2 bases, with 14 bases left in between. CDR3 nucleotides: TGCGCCAGCAGCCAAGTCCCAACGGCCAGAAACTATGGCTACACCTTC. Protein sequence: CASSQVPTARNYGYTF.

The CDR3 loop reads CASSLVVAGRGYTF. The CDR3 DNA follows: TGTGCCAGCAGCTTAGTAGTGGCGGGGCGCGGCTACACCTTC. V usage is TRBV7-2 and J usage is TRBJ1-2; weak D call: TRBD1 (5 bases). The CDR3 sequence is 14 residues long. The germline CDR1 and CDR2 sequences are SGHTA and FQGNSA. With 1 base removed from V and 8 bases from J, the gap between germline ends came to 14 bases.

The V call is TRBV19, the J call TRBJ1-1; TRBD1 might be the D (6 bases). V gave up 5 bases and J gave up 5 bases, with 15 bases separating them. Germline-derived CDR1 and CDR2 are LNHDA and SQIVND (reference sequence). This CDR3 is built from 14 residues. CDR3 sequence (DNA): TGTGCCAGTAGTCCCTCAGGGGCATGGACTGAAGCTTTCTTT. Residues: CASSPSGAWTEAFF.

The rearrangement joins TRBV18 to TRBJ2-5, with TRBD1 matching 7 bases. The CDR3 length is 14 residues. V trimming: 2 bases; J trimming: 5 bases; junction bases outside the gene matches: 5. The germline V gene has CDR1 KGHSH and CDR2 LQKENI. The CDR3 nucleotides read TGTGCCAGCTCACCAAGAGGGGGCAGGGAGACCCAGTACTTC. It yields the protein CASSPRGGRETQYF.

There are a few counts of this clone. The chain employs TRBV27 and TRBJ2-7; no reliable D call. This CDR3 has 13 residues. The germline V and J ends were trimmed by 6 bases and 7 bases, with 16 bases remaining between them. Germline V gene data show CDR1 as MNHEY and CDR2 as SMNVEV (reference sequence). The CDR3 DNA reads as TGTGCCAGCAGCCCTAGATACCACGGGGAGCAGTACTTC. It encodes CASSPRYHGEQYF.

The chain couples TRBV27 to TRBJ2-3; the D gene is possibly TRBD2 (6 bases). The CDR3 contains 17 residues. The V and J ends lost 4 bases and 5 bases respectively, with 22 bases between them. Per germline, CDR1 MNHEY and CDR2 SMNVEV (reference sequence). For the CDR3, the DNA is TGTGCCAGCAGTTCCCCCTTGGCGGGGAGGCGAAAAGATACGCAGTATTTT. Its translation is CASSSPLAGRRKDTQYF.